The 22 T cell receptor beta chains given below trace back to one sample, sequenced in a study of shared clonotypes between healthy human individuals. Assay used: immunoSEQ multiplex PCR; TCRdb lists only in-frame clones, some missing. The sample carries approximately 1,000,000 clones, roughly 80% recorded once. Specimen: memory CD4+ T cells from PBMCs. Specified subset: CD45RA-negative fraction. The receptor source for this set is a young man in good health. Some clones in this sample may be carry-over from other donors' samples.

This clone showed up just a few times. CDR3 nucleotide sequence: TGTGCCATCAGGACAGCAGATAACTATGGCTACACCTTC. Translated, it gives CAIRTADNYGYTF. This rearrangement joins TRBV6-5 to TRBJ1-2, with D possibly TRBD1 on 6 matching bases. In germline, CDR1 is MNHEY, CDR2 SVGAGI. Trimming stripped 10 bases from V and 1 base from J, with 13 bases between. This CDR3 is 13 amino acids long.

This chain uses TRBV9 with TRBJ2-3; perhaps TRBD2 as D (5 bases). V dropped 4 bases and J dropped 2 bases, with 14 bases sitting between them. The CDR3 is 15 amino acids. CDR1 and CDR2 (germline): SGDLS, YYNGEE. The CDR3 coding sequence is TGTGCCAGCAGCATCGGAGTTAGCGCCACAGATACGCAGTATTTT. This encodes CASSIGVSATDTQYF.

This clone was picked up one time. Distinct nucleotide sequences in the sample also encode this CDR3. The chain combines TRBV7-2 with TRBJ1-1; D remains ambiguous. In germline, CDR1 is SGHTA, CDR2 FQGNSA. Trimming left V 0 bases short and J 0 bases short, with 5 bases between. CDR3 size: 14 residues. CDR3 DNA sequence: TGTGCCAGCAGCTTAGCGGGTGTGAACACTGAAGCTTTCTTT. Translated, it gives CASSLAGVNTEAFF.

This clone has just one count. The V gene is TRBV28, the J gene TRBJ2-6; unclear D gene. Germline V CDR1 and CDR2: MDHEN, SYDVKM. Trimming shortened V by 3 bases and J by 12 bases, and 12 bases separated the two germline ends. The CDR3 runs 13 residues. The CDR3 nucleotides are TGTGCCAGCAGTTTGCCGGCTCGAACCGTCCTGACTTTC. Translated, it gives CASSLPARTVLTF.

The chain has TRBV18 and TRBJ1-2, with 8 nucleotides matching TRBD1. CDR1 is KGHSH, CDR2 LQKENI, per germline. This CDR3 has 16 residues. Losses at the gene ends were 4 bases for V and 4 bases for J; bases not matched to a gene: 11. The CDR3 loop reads CASSLLDRAEVYGYTF. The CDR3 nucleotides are TGTGCCAGCTCACTCCTGGACAGGGCGGAGGTCTATGGCTACACCTTC. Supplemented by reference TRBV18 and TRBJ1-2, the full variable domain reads NAGVMQNPRHLVRRRGQEARLRCSPMKGHSHVYWYRQLPEEGLKFMVYLQKENIIDESGMPKERFSAEFPKEGPSILRIQQVVRGDSAAYFCASSLLDRAEVYGYTFGSGTRLTVV.

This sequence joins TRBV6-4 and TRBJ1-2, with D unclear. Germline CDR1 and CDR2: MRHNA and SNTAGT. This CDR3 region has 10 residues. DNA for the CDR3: TGTGGCTCCACGAACTATGGCTACACCTTC. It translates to CGSTNYGYTF.

The CDR3 coding sequence is TGTGCCAGCTGGGACAGGATGAACACCGGGGAGCTGTTTTTT. Translated, it gives CASWDRMNTGELFF. This chain uses TRBV25-1 with TRBJ2-2; TRBD1 agrees at 8 bases. This CDR3 has 14 amino acids. CDR1 is MGHDK, CDR2 SYGVNS, per germline. V trimming: 8 bases; J trimming: 1 base; junction bases outside the gene matches: 3.

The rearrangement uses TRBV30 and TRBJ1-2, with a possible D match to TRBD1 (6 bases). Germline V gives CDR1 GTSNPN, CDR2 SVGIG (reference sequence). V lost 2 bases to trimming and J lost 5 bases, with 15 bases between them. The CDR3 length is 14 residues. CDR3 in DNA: TGTGCCTGGAGTACAGGGAATCCCCCTTATGGCTACACCTTC. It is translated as CAWSTGNPPYGYTF. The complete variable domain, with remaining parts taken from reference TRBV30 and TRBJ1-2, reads SQTIHQWPATLVQPVGSPLSLECTVEGTSNPNLYWYRQAAGRGLQLLFYSVGIGQISSEVPQNLSASRPQDRQFILSSKKLLLSDSGFYLCAWSTGNPPYGYTFGSGTRLTVV.

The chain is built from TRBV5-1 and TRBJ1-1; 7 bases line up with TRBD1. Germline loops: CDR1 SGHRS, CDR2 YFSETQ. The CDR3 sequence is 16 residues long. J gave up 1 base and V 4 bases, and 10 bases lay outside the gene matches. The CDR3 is CASSPSMGQSNTEAFF. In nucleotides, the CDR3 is TGCGCCAGCAGCCCGTCAATGGGACAGTCGAACACTGAAGCTTTCTTT.

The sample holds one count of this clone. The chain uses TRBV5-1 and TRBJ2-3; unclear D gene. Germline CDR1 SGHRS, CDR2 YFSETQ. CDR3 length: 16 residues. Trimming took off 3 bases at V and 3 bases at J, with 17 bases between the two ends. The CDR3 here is CASSWAGPESTDTQYF. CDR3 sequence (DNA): TGCGCCAGCAGCTGGGCCGGGCCCGAATCGACAGATACGCAGTATTTT.

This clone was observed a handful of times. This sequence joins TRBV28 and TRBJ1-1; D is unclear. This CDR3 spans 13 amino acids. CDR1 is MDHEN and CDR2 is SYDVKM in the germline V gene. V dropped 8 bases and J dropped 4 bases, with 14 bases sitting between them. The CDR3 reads CASVAAWSTEAFF. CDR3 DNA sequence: TGTGCCAGCGTAGCCGCGTGGAGCACTGAAGCTTTCTTT. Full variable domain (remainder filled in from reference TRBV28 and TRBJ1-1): DVKVTQSSRYLVKRTGEKVFLECVQDMDHENMFWYRQDPGLGLRLIYFSYDVKMKEKGDIPEGYSVSREKKERFSLILESASTNQTSMYLCASVAAWSTEAFFGQGTRLTVV.

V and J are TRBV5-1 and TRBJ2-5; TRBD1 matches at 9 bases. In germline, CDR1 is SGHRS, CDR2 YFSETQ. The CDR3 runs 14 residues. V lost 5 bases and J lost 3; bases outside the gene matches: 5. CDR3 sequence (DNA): TGCGCCAGCAGTAGACAGGGGGAAAAAGAGACCCAGTACTTC. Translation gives CASSRQGEKETQYF.

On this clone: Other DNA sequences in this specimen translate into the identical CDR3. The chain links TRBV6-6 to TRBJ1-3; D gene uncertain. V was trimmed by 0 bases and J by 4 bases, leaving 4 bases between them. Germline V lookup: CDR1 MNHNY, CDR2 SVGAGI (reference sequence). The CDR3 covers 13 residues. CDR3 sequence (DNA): TGTGCCAGCAGTTACTCACGAGGAAACACCATATATTTT. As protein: CASSYSRGNTIYF.

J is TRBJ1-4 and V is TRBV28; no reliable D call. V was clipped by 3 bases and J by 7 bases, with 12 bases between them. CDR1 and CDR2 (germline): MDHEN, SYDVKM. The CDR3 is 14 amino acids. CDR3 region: CASSFQPGVEKLFF. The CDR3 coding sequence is TGTGCCAGCAGTTTTCAACCCGGGGTTGAAAAACTGTTTTTT.

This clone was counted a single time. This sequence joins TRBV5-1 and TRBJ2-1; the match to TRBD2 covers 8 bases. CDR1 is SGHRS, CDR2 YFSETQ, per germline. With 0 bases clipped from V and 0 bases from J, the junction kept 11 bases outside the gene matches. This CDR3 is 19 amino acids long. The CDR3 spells CASSLVGLIAGSSYNEQFF. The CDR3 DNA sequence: TGCGCCAGCAGCTTGGTGGGGCTCATAGCGGGGAGCTCCTACAATGAGCAGTTCTTC.

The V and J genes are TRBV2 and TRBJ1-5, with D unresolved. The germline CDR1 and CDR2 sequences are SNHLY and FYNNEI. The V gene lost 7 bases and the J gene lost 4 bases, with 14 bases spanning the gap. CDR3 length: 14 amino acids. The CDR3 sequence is CASTGYGSNQPQHF. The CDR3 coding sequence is TGTGCCAGCACGGGATACGGCTCTAATCAGCCCCAGCATTTT.

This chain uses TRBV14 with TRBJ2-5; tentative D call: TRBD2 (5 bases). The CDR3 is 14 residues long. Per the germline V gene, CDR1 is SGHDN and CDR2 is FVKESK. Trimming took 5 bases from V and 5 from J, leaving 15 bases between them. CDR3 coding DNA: TGTGCCAGCAGCAAAACTAGAAGTGGCGAGACCCAGTACTTC. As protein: CASSKTRSGETQYF.

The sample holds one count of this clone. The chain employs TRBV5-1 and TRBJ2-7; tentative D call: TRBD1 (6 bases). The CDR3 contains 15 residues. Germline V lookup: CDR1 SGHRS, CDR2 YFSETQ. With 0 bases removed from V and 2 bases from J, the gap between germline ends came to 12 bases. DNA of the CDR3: TGCGCCAGCAGCTTGGCCCACAGGGCGGCCTACGAGCAGTACTTC. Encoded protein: CASSLAHRAAYEQYF.

The CDR3 reads CASSPTSGTPYEQYF. The CDR3 bases are TGCGCCAGCAGCCCGACTAGCGGGACCCCCTACGAGCAGTACTTC. V gene TRBV5-1 combines with J gene TRBJ2-7; 11 bases line up with TRBD2. Germline-derived CDR1 and CDR2 are SGHRS and YFSETQ. With 4 bases clipped from V and 2 bases from J, the junction kept 5 bases outside the gene matches. The CDR3 consists of 15 residues.

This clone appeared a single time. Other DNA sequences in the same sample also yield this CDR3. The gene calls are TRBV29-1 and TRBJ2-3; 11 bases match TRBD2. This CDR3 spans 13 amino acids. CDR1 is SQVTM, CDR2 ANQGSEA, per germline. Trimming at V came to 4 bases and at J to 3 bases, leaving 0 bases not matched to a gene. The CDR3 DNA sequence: TGCAGCGTTGGACTAGCGGGAACAGATACGCAGTATTTT. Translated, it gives CSVGLAGTDTQYF.

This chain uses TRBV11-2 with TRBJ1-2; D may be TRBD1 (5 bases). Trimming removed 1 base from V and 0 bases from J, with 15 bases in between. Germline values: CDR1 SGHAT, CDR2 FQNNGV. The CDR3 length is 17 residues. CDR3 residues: CASSLGSGSLPNYGYTF. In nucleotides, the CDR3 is TGTGCCAGCAGCTTAGGCTCAGGGTCTCTCCCTAACTATGGCTACACCTTC.

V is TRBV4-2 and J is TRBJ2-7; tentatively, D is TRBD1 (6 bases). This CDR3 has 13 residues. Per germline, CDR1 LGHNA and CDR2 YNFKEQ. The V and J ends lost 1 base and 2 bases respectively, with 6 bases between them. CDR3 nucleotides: TGTGCCAGCAGCCAAGGACAGGCCTACGAGCAGTACTTC. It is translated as CASSQGQAYEQYF.